Sequencing of this T cell receptor beta chain was carried out in a study of blood T cell repertoires in COVID-19. As for the study in general: Acute-phase and convalescent COVID-19 samples originated in the United States, Italy and Spain. PBMCs, B-cell-depleted T cells, or T cells were the source of the cDNA or gDNA that made up the material.

In the original workflow: Amplification of reference gene primers was used by the study to estimate nucleated cell counts. TCRdb's copy holds only in-frame clones and misses some; the assay was immunoSEQ multiplex PCR. V, J and clone size reflect that table, while D and trimming were determined from the DNA. This table has more than 80,000 clones, more than 60% appearing once. This CDR3 comprises 15 residues. The V and J ends lost 3 bases and 0 bases respectively, with 13 bases between them. Germline V gene data show CDR1 as SGHTS and CDR2 as YDEGEE. The rearrangement joins TRBV5-8 to TRBJ2-7; D might be TRBD1 (5 bases). This clonotype originated in a woman aged 80 or over with active or convalescent COVID-19. The sample taken for sequencing was peripheral blood. For the CDR3, the DNA is TGTGCCAGCAGCTCCATCGACAGTTACTCCTACGAGCAGTACTTC. This gives the protein CASSSIDSYSYEQYF.